This is a list of T cell receptor beta chains from one sample in a study of CD4 T cells in relation to SARS-CoV-2 and coronaviruses. Sequencing was performed with immunoSEQ multiplex PCR; in TCRdb, only in-frame clones are kept and a portion is missing. The sample has 24,000 or so clones; around 76% are singletons. The antigens these receptors bind are not known. The sample taken for sequencing was CD4+ T cells from PBMCs, cultured in vitro. The receptor set was obtained from a human donor in good health. Each CDR3 is given with its conserved first and last residue. Fields, in order: J gene, clone size, V gene, D gene, CDR3 protein, CDR3 DNA. The D gene is left open where the match is weak. Not every row has a clone size; where given, it reads once, few, many or a size class.

TRBJ2-1 | . | TRBV14 | TRBD2 | CASSQTLAGGGEQFF | TGTGCCAGCAGCCAAACACTAGCGGGAGGAGGGGAGCAGTTCTTC
TRBJ2-1 | . | TRBV19 | TRBD2 | CASSIAGLAGGKNNEQFF | TGTGCCAGTAGTATAGCGGGACTAGCGGGGGGAAAAAACAATGAGCAGTTCTTC
TRBJ2-2 | . | TRBV9 | TRBD2 | CASSVEPSGGATGELFF | TGTGCCAGCAGCGTAGAGCCTAGCGGGGGGGCCACCGGGGAGCTGTTTTTT
TRBJ2-7 | once | TRBV7-2 | . | CASSPGRGEQYF | TGTGCCAGCAGCCCCGGCCGGGGCGAGCAGTACTTC
TRBJ2-1 | . | TRBV6-5 | TRBD1 | CASSYSYRGENEQFF | TGTGCCAGCAGTTACTCGTACAGGGGCGAGAATGAGCAGTTCTTC
TRBJ2-3 | once | TRBV7-2 | . | CASSPSGTDTQYF | TGTGCCAGCAGCCCTTCTGGCACAGATACGCAGTATTTT
TRBJ2-1 | . | TRBV9 | TRBD2 | CASSVDGERWGLAGGNEQFF | TGTGCCAGCAGCGTAGACGGGGAACGGTGGGGACTAGCGGGAGGCAATGAGCAGTTCTTC
TRBJ2-7 | . | TRBV11-2 | . | CASSPTGNEQYF | TGTGCCAGCAGCCCTACAGGGAACGAGCAGTACTTC
TRBJ1-4 | . | TRBV4-1 | . | CASSQRSQGNEKLFF | TGCGCCAGCAGCCAAAGATCTCAGGGGAATGAAAAACTGTTTTTT
TRBJ2-6 | . | TRBV7-3 | . | CASSLAGGGQPSGANVLTF | TGTGCCAGCAGCTTAGCCGGGGGGGGACAGCCCTCTGGGGCCAACGTCCTGACTTTC
TRBJ1-1 | . | TRBV19 | . | CASGRVPEAFF | TGTGCCAGTGGACGAGTTCCCGAAGCTTTCTTT
TRBJ1-4 | . | TRBV19 | . | CASSIGGQVREKLFF | TGTGCCAGTAGTATAGGAGGCCAGGTTCGGGAAAAACTGTTTTTT
TRBJ2-5 | . | TRBV27 | . | CASSRQYQETQYF | TGTGCCAGCAGCCGTCAGTACCAAGAGACCCAGTACTTC
TRBJ1-1 | . | TRBV6-5 | TRBD1 | CASSYTGGDTEAFF | TGTGCCAGCAGCTATACAGGGGGAGACACTGAAGCTTTCTTT
TRBJ2-7 | . | TRBV4-1 | TRBD2 | CASSQGLAGVGEQYF | TGCGCCAGCAGCCAAGGACTAGCGGGAGTGGGCGAGCAGTACTTC
TRBJ2-1 | . | TRBV27 | TRBD2 | CASSYRYPRTSGSYNEQFF | TGTGCCAGCAGTTATCGTTATCCCCGGACTAGCGGGAGCTACAATGAGCAGTTCTTC
TRBJ2-7 | few | TRBV13 | . | CASSRLKGQYF | TGTGCCAGCAGCCGGCTTAAGGGGCAGTACTTC
TRBJ2-5 | . | TRBV2 | TRBD2 | CASSGTSVQETQYF | TGTGCCAGCAGTGGGACTAGCGTCCAAGAGACCCAGTACTTC
TRBJ1-1 | . | TRBV11-2 | . | CASSSTENTEAFF | TGTGCCAGCAGCAGCACAGAGAACACTGAAGCTTTCTTT
TRBJ1-3 | . | TRBV9 | . | CASSVDIYSGNTIYF | TGTGCCAGCAGCGTGGACATTTACTCTGGAAACACCATATATTTT
TRBJ2-5 | . | TRBV7-9 | TRBD1 | CASSLVSVGQGRKETQYF | TGTGCCAGCAGCTTAGTTTCGGTCGGACAGGGGAGAAAAGAGACCCAGTACTTC
TRBJ2-3 | . | TRBV5-6 | TRBD2 | CASRPELAGDTQYF | TGTGCCAGCAGGCCCGAACTAGCGGGAGATACGCAGTATTTT
TRBJ2-3 | once | TRBV10-3 | . | CAISETTGTDTQYF | TGTGCCATCAGTGAAACGACAGGCACAGATACGCAGTATTTT
TRBJ1-1 | few | TRBV5-1 | . | CASSFKGDTEAFF | TGCGCCAGCAGCTTTAAGGGTGACACTGAAGCTTTCTTT
TRBJ1-6 | . | TRBV27 | TRBD1 | CASSRTGLSPLHF | TGTGCCAGCAGTAGGACAGGGCTTTCACCCCTCCACTTT
TRBJ2-4 | . | TRBV7-8 | . | CASSLVAGRGGIQYF | TGTGCCAGCAGCTTAGTGGCCGGCAGGGGAGGCATTCAGTACTTC
TRBJ2-6 | . | TRBV7-2 | . | CASSSTGTGANVLTF | TGTGCCAGCAGCTCCACAGGGACTGGGGCCAACGTCCTGACTTTC
TRBJ2-1 | . | TRBV5-1 | TRBD2 | CASSSLGLAGGNEQFF | TGCGCCAGCAGCTCACTAGGACTAGCGGGGGGCAATGAGCAGTTCTTC
TRBJ2-2 | . | TRBV7-2 | TRBD1 | CASSPRTGLGTGELFF | TGTGCCAGCAGCCCCAGGACAGGGCTGGGAACCGGGGAGCTGTTTTTT
TRBJ1-5 | . | TRBV6-2/TRBV6-3 | TRBD1 | CASSYSPGGWQPQHF | TGTGCCAGCAGTTACTCGCCAGGGGGCTGGCAGCCCCAGCATTTT
TRBJ2-3 | once | TRBV6-5 | . | CASSYSRRDTQYF | TGTGCCAGCAGTTACTCCAGACGGGATACGCAGTATTTT
TRBJ2-1 | . | TRBV5-1 | TRBD2 | CASSSRTSGGAVAYNEQFF | TGCGCCAGCAGCTCCAGGACTAGCGGGGGGGCGGTGGCCTACAATGAGCAGTTCTTC
TRBJ2-7 | . | TRBV30 | . | CAWSPRAYEQYF | TGTGCCTGGAGTCCCAGGGCCTACGAGCAGTACTTC
TRBJ2-7 | . | TRBV15 | TRBD1 | CATSRDRETGYDEQYF | TGTGCCACCAGCAGAGATCGCGAGACAGGGTACGACGAGCAGTACTTC
TRBJ2-3 | . | TRBV6-5 | TRBD2 | CASSRGTREDTQYF | TGTGCCAGCAGTCGCGGGACTAGGGAGGATACGCAGTATTTT
TRBJ2-7 | . | TRBV7-2 | . | CASSLAGSPYEQYF | TGTGCCAGCAGCTTAGCGGGCAGCCCCTACGAGCAGTACTTC
TRBJ1-2 | . | TRBV5-5 | . | CASSPPLANYGYTF | TGTGCCAGCAGCCCCCCCCTAGCTAACTATGGCTACACCTTC
TRBJ2-7 | . | TRBV6-2/TRBV6-3 | TRBD2 | CASSYGLAGSYEQYF | TGTGCCAGCAGTTACGGGCTAGCGGGAAGCTACGAGCAGTACTTC
TRBJ2-6 | . | TRBV5-1 | TRBD1 | CASSPGTGLDVAVLTF | TGCGCCAGCAGCCCCGGGACAGGGCTAGATGTTGCGGTCCTGACTTTC
TRBJ2-2 | . | TRBV4-1 | . | CASSLRSVGELFF | TGCGCCAGCAGCCTACGGAGTGTCGGGGAGCTGTTTTTT
TRBJ2-3 | . | TRBV6-2/TRBV6-3 | . | CASSYIGGADTQYF | TGTGCCAGCAGTTACATCGGGGGCGCAGATACGCAGTATTTT
TRBJ1-1 | . | TRBV5-8 | . | CASSKELQTGRNTEAFF | TGTGCCAGCAGCAAAGAACTCCAGACAGGTCGGAACACTGAAGCTTTCTTT
TRBJ1-4 | . | TRBV5-1 | TRBD1 | CASSVPGTGNEKLFF | TGCGCCAGCAGCGTACCCGGGACAGGGAATGAAAAACTGTTTTTT
TRBJ2-1 | . | TRBV9 | . | CASSANPGFRGLEQFF | TGTGCCAGCAGCGCCAACCCGGGTTTCCGGGGCCTTGAGCAGTTCTTC